These 10 T cell receptor beta chains were all obtained from the same sample, sequenced in a study of cytomegalovirus exposure and HLA in healthy donors. The PCR was carried out with 60 Vbeta primers and 13 Jbeta primers. TCRdb's copy holds only in-frame clones and misses some; the assay was immunoSEQ multiplex PCR. The table includes approximately 120,000 clones, over 75% detected once. Sequencing used PBMCs. The receptors shown here come from a young man in good health and CMV-seropositive.

The chain is built from TRBV19 and TRBJ1-1; D possibly corresponds to TRBD1 (5 bases). The ends were cut back, 3 bases at V and 0 bases at J, with 14 bases in the middle. The CDR3 has 16 amino acids. Germline CDR1 and CDR2: LNHDA and SQIVND (reference sequence). CDR3 coding DNA: TGTGCCAGTAGTATCTCCCTTACCAGGGTGAACACTGAAGCTTTCTTT. Translating gives CASSISLTRVNTEAFF.

The V call is TRBV6-5, the J call TRBJ2-7; a possible D gene is TRBD2 (6 bases). The CDR3 covers 15 residues. Germline assignment: CDR1 MNHEY and CDR2 SVGAGI. Trimming cost V 3 bases and J 2 bases, with 14 bases left between them. CDR3 in DNA: TGTGCCAGCAGTTATAAGTGGGGGGATGCCTACGAGCAGTACTTC. This encodes CASSYKWGDAYEQYF.

About this clone itself: One end of the junction fails to match germline, which may point to a read error. The chain recombines TRBV7-9 with TRBJ2-5, with D uncertain. The CDR3 has 16 residues. Germline V CDR1 and CDR2: SEHNR, FQNEAQ (reference sequence). The CDR3 reads CSSSLGASAVRETQYF. The CDR3 bases are TGTTCCAGCAGCTTAGGTGCCAGCGCGGTAAGGGAGACCCAGTACTTC.

CDR3 DNA sequence: TGTGCCAGCAGTGTGACCGGGTCAAACTATGGCTACACCTTC. Translating gives CASSVTGSNYGYTF. The chain combines TRBV2 with TRBJ1-2; D ambiguous. CDR1 and CDR2 (germline): SNHLY, FYNNEI. V was cut by 4 bases and J by 2 bases, with 11 bases left in between. CDR3 length: 14 amino acids.

The chain couples TRBV19 to TRBJ1-6; possible D gene TRBD1, 5 bases. Trimming cost V 3 bases and J 8 bases, with 8 bases left between them. CDR3 length: 13 residues. Germline CDR1 LNHDA, CDR2 SQIVND (reference sequence). CDR3 sequence: CASSIRGDSPLHF. CDR3 nucleotide sequence: TGTGCCAGTAGTATTCGGGGGGATTCACCCCTCCACTTT.

This clone was seen more than once but under ten times. The chain uses TRBV19 and TRBJ1-1, with D unresolved. V lost 3 bases, J lost 0 bases, and 11 bases lay in between. The CDR3 loop spans 15 amino acids. Germline V lookup: CDR1 LNHDA, CDR2 SQIVND (reference sequence). The DNA of the CDR3 is TGTGCCAGTAGTATGGTCCGAGGGATGAACACTGAAGCTTTCTTT. It yields the protein CASSMVRGMNTEAFF.

The gene calls are TRBV5-1 and TRBJ1-1; no definite D call. The germline V gene encodes CDR1 SGHRS and CDR2 YFSETQ. Trimming shortened V by 1 base and J by 3 bases, and 7 bases separated the two germline ends. The CDR3 extends over 13 amino acids. The CDR3 protein is CASSLTVDTEAFF. Written as DNA, the CDR3 is TGCGCCAGCAGCTTGACAGTTGACACTGAAGCTTTCTTT.

The chain uses TRBV30 and TRBJ2-3; TRBD2 agrees at 11 bases. Germline lookup yields CDR1 GTSNPN and CDR2 SVGIG (reference sequence). V shed 3 bases, J shed 0 bases, and the junction held 14 bases outside the gene matches. This CDR3 has 19 residues. Written as DNA, the CDR3 is TGTGCCTGGAGGCGAGAACTGGGACTAGCGGTGCCTAGCACAGATACGCAGTATTTT. Translated: CAWRRELGLAVPSTDTQYF.

V usage is TRBV6-1 and J usage is TRBJ1-2; 7 bases fit TRBD1. The V and J ends lost 1 base and 4 bases, in that order; junction bases with no gene match: 9. The CDR3 covers 16 residues. The germline V gene has CDR1 MNHNS and CDR2 SASEGT. The CDR3 DNA follows: TGTGCCAGCAGTGAAGGGTGGGAAGGGGGCGTCTATGGCTACACCTTC. Its protein product is CASSEGWEGGVYGYTF.

CDR3 sequence: CASSPHPDRGTDTQYF. The CDR3 DNA is TGTGCCAGCAGCCCACACCCGGACAGGGGCACAGATACGCAGTATTTT. This chain joins TRBV11-2 and TRBJ2-3, with 8 bases that match TRBD1. J lost 1 base, V lost 5 bases, and 8 bases had no gene match. The CDR3 runs 16 residues. CDR1 and CDR2 from the germline V gene are SGHAT and FQNNGV.